These T cell receptor beta chains were read from a single sample in a study of T cell responses to AZD1222 COVID-19 vaccine. This table comes from immunoSEQ multiplex PCR, and its TCRdb copy is limited to in-frame clones, with some not included. The data show 100,000 to 150,000 clones, with 80% to 95% seen just once and 0.85% to 1.3% held by the top ten. This material consisted of peripheral blood, taken on day 0 of AZD1222 vaccination. The receptors shown here come from an adult in good health. Both conserved end residues are part of each CDR3. The D gene is left open where the match is weak. Rows give clone size only sometimes, using once, few, many, or a class for an expanded clone.

clone size,J gene,V gene,D gene,CDR3 protein,CDR3 DNA
NA,TRBJ1-6,TRBV9,NA,CASSVEGSYNSPLHF,TGTGCCAGCAGCGTAGAGGGAAGCTATAATTCACCCCTCCACTTT
NA,TRBJ1-1,TRBV12-3/TRBV12-4,NA,CASSGSVRTEAFF,TGTGCCAGCAGCGGAAGTGTGAGGACTGAAGCTTTCTTT
NA,TRBJ2-7,TRBV19,NA,CASSIAAGFDEQYF,TGTGCCAGTAGTATTGCGGCAGGGTTTGACGAGCAGTACTTC
NA,TRBJ2-5,TRBV5-4,TRBD2,CASSGQGAGVYETQYF,TGTGCCAGCAGCGGTCAAGGAGCGGGAGTCTACGAGACCCAGTACTTC
NA,TRBJ1-6,TRBV18,NA,CASSPRVRTDNSPLHF,TGTGCCAGCTCACCAAGAGTGCGGACAGATAATTCACCCCTCCACTTT
NA,TRBJ1-2,TRBV7-9,NA,CASSLRQLHGYTF,TGTGCCAGCAGCCTAAGACAACTCCATGGCTACACCTTC
NA,TRBJ2-1,TRBV2,NA,CASSGGIDNEQFF,TGTGCCAGCAGTGGTGGGATTGACAATGAGCAGTTCTTC
NA,TRBJ1-4,TRBV9,TRBD1,CASSVSGQFNEKLFF,TGTGCCAGCAGCGTATCGGGACAGTTTAATGAAAAACTGTTTTTT
NA,TRBJ2-1,TRBV10-3,TRBD2,CAIKGWTSGPNEQFF,TGTGCCATCAAAGGGTGGACTAGCGGCCCCAATGAGCAGTTCTTC
NA,TRBJ2-1,TRBV27,NA,CASSFFQSSYNEQFF,TGTGCCAGCAGTTTCTTCCAGAGCTCCTACAATGAGCAGTTCTTC
NA,TRBJ2-1,TRBV5-1,TRBD1,CASSLAVGQGQYNEQFF,TGCGCCAGCAGCTTGGCGGTTGGACAGGGTCAATACAATGAGCAGTTCTTC
NA,TRBJ2-5,TRBV24-1,TRBD2,CATSPSGMETQYF,TGTGCCACCAGCCCTAGCGGGATGGAGACCCAGTACTTC
once,TRBJ2-1,TRBV19,NA,CASSISVNEQFF,TGTGCCAGTAGTATTTCAGTTAATGAGCAGTTCTTC
NA,TRBJ2-5,TRBV5-6,NA,CASGLVSAVQETQYF,TGTGCCAGCGGCTTGGTTTCGGCCGTTCAAGAGACCCAGTACTTC
NA,TRBJ2-7,TRBV18,NA,CASSHDRNPYEQYF,TGTGCCAGCTCACACGACAGAAACCCCTACGAGCAGTACTTC
NA,TRBJ1-2,TRBV7-8,TRBD1,CASSLEQGIFLGGYTF,TGTGCCAGCAGCTTAGAACAGGGGATTTTCTTAGGTGGCTACACCTTC
NA,TRBJ1-1,TRBV27,NA,CASSLSWAGDRITEAFF,TGTGCCAGCAGTTTATCGTGGGCAGGGGATCGAATCACTGAAGCTTTCTTT
NA,TRBJ2-1,TRBV20-1,TRBD2,CNGLAGNEQFF,TGCAATGGACTAGCGGGCAATGAGCAGTTCTTC
NA,TRBJ2-6,TRBV19,NA,CASSIWAGSGANVLTF,TGTGCCAGTAGTATCTGGGCAGGGTCTGGGGCCAACGTCCTGACTTTC
NA,TRBJ2-3,TRBV29-1,NA,CSVASSRSSPDTQYF,TGCAGCGTTGCAAGTAGTCGGAGTTCTCCAGATACGCAGTATTTT
NA,TRBJ1-3,TRBV5-6,NA,CASSATPTRSGNTIYF,TGTGCCAGCAGCGCGACCCCGACACGCTCTGGAAACACCATATATTTT
NA,TRBJ1-4,TRBV6-1,TRBD1,CASSEGQGNEKLFF,TGTGCCAGCAGTGAGGGACAGGGTAATGAAAAACTGTTTTTT
NA,TRBJ1-4,TRBV28,NA,CASSLLANEKLFF,TGTGCCAGCAGTTTATTGGCTAATGAAAAACTGTTTTTT
NA,TRBJ2-1,TRBV4-1,NA,CASSQVGLVILTQYNEQFF,TGCGCCAGCAGCCAAGTAGGTCTAGTAATTCTCACACAATACAATGAGCAGTTCTTC
NA,TRBJ2-3,TRBV3-1/TRBV3-2,TRBD2,CASSQGTTSGDTQYF,TGTGCCAGCAGCCAAGGGACCACTAGCGGAGATACGCAGTATTTT
NA,TRBJ2-7,TRBV28,TRBD1,CASSSHQGVQVSYEQYF,TGTGCCAGCAGTTCTCACCAGGGGGTACAAGTCTCCTACGAGCAGTACTTC
NA,TRBJ2-2,TRBV3-1/TRBV3-2,NA,CASSVNPGTGELFF,TGTGCCAGCAGCGTAAATCCGGGGACCGGGGAGCTGTTTTTT
NA,TRBJ2-7,TRBV28,TRBD1,CASSSPGTGGIYEQYF,TGTGCCAGCAGTTCCCCTGGGACAGGGGGGATCTACGAGCAGTACTTC
NA,TRBJ2-1,TRBV6-5,TRBD2,CASSPTSGGLNEQFF,TGTGCCAGCAGTCCAACTAGCGGAGGACTAAATGAGCAGTTCTTC
NA,TRBJ2-7,TRBV6-5,NA,CAISTGISYEQYF,TGTGCCATTTCAACCGGGATCTCCTACGAGCAGTACTTC
few,TRBJ1-6,TRBV18,TRBD1,CASSQGGDSPLHF,TGTGCCAGCTCCCAGGGGGGTGATTCACCCCTCCACTTT
NA,TRBJ1-2,TRBV11-2,NA,CASSLELNYGYTF,TGTGCCAGCAGCTTAGAGCTTAACTATGGCTACACCTTC
NA,TRBJ2-1,TRBV28,NA,CASSLRDRHYNEQFF,TGTGCCAGCAGTTTGAGAGACAGACACTACAATGAGCAGTTCTTC
NA,TRBJ2-3,TRBV10-3,TRBD2,CAISEWRATSGNTDTQYF,TGTGCCATCAGTGAGTGGCGGGCGACTAGCGGAAACACAGATACGCAGTATTTT
few,TRBJ2-1,TRBV29-1,TRBD2,CSVGGLAGGISYNEQFF,TGCAGCGTTGGAGGACTAGCGGGAGGGATCTCCTACAATGAGCAGTTCTTC
NA,TRBJ2-2,TRBV5-1,NA,CASSLAGGVATGELFF,TGCGCCAGCAGCTTGGCCGGCGGGGTTGCCACCGGGGAGCTGTTTTTT
NA,TRBJ2-1,TRBV4-2,TRBD2,CASSQLPSGGVHNEQFF,TGTGCCAGCAGCCAGCTTCCTAGCGGGGGGGTACACAATGAGCAGTTCTTC
NA,TRBJ2-2,TRBV5-6,NA,CASSSKTRFAGELFF,TGTGCCAGCAGCTCGAAGACTAGGTTCGCCGGGGAGCTGTTTTTT
NA,TRBJ2-2,TRBV4-2,TRBD2,CASSYLAGTNTGELFF,TGTGCCAGCAGCTATCTAGCGGGGACAAACACCGGGGAGCTGTTTTTT
NA,TRBJ1-3,TRBV7-3,NA,CASSRWPGPGNTIYF,TGTGCCAGCAGCCGGTGGCCTGGGCCCGGAAACACCATATATTTT
NA,TRBJ2-5,TRBV28,NA,CASSNAHQTQYF,TGTGCCAGCAGTAATGCTCATCAGACCCAGTACTTC
once,TRBJ2-5,TRBV7-3,NA,CASSLHGTSGETQYF,TGTGCCAGCAGCCTCCACGGGACGAGCGGGGAGACCCAGTACTTC